This T cell receptor (beta chain) was sequenced in a study of blood T cell repertoires in COVID-19 (TCRdb year 2020). Looking at the study overall: Samples covering the acute and convalescent phases of COVID-19 were provided by collaborators in the United States, Italy and Spain. Where available, HLA class I and class II types were taken from metadata supplied by the sample provider and were not determined by assay-based typing. Samples came from the ongoing ImmuneRACE study (first 160 participants) plus 1,254 subjects from 6 global collaborators. The repertoires were released in a freely available public database meant as a resource for research on the immune response to SARS-CoV-2. A de-identified subject ID, COVID-19 status, age in years and sex were almost always included in the sample metadata. Deeply sampled blood TCRbeta repertoires from subjects exposed to, actively infected with, or recovered from COVID-19 were included in the dataset. The prospective study material was composed of cDNA or gDNA derived from T cells, B-cell-depleted T cells, or PBMCs.

General conclusions and limits of the study: The quantity of clinical and demographic metadata differed by source and by participant and was supplied without curation.

As for this clone: This clone's antigen is unknown. Base quality data are lacking; no much larger clone is found one base away.

In the prospective study, participants were about 18 to 100 years old, resided in about two dozen geographic areas of the United States, and were enrolled through a virtual design. In the prospective study, cohorts were assigned on the basis of participant-reported clinical history obtained from a screening survey and a study questionnaire. A participant counted as exposed if, within 2 weeks of entering the study, that participant had been in contact with someone who had a PCR-confirmed or clinician-diagnosed COVID-19 case. Each participant in the prospective study had whole blood, serum and a nasopharyngeal or oropharyngeal swab collected by mobile phlebotomists. Participants in the prospective study had the option to provide additional blood draws and questionnaires over a roughly 2-month period. Before DNA extraction, prospective study blood samples were shipped either frozen or at room temperature.

The junction shows trimming of 6 bases on V and 2 bases on J, and the gene matches do not reach 9 bases of it. The CDR3 contains 15 residues, cysteine and phenylalanine counted. The DNA shown is the 45-base CDR3, in frame from base 1. For CDR1 and CDR2, the germline V gene (reference sequence) lists MNHEY and SMNVEV. TCRbeta CDR3 regions were amplified from genomic DNA using the immunoSEQ Assay, a bias-controlled multiplex PCR. On the authors' methods: Nucleated cell counts per sample were estimated from amplification of reference gene primers within the assay. Sequence reads were collapsed and filtered to measure the absolute abundance of every unique TCRbeta CDR3 rearrangement. For each sample, productive Simpson clonality was calculated as the square root of Simpson's diversity index over productive rearrangements. Imported from immuneACCESS, the table was reduced by TCRdb to in-frame sequences with V and J called. These copies leave out some clones; in studies compared against another copy, an unresolved V gene accounts for under half, and the cause of the remainder is not known. The V and J calls and clone size were taken over from that table, and D and trimming were inferred from the DNA. Within this sample are about 150,000 clones, with about nine tenths of them counted one time only. Jointly, the top ten make up roughly 3.9% of the sample.

In this chain, TRBV27 is recombined with TRBJ2-7, and 8 bases in between align with TRBD2. This sequence was found in a woman in her thirties or forties who had been exposed to COVID-19. The sequencing sample was made of PBMCs or T cells enriched from blood (not recorded which). CDR3 loop: CASRGSGSATYEQYF. The DNA sequence is given as TGTGCCAGCAGGGGGAGCGGGAGTGCTACCTACGAGCAGTACTTC.